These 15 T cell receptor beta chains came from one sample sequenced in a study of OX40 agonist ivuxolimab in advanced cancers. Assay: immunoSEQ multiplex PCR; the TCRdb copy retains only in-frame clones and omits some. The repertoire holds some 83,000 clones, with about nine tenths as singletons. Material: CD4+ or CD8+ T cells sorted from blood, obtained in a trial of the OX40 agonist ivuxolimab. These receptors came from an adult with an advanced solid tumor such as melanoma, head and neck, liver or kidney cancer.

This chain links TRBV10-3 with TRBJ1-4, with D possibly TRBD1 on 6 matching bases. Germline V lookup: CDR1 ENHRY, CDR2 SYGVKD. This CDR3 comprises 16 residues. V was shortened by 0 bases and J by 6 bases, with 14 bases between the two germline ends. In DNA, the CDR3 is TGTGCCATCAGTGAGTCTGATGGGGGGCGTGATGAAAAACTGTTTTTT. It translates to CAISESDGGRDEKLFF.

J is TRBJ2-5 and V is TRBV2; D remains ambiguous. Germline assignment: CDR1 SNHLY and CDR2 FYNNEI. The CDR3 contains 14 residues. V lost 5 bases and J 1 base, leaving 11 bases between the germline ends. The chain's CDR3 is CASSPDRAQETQYF. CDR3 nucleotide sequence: TGTGCCAGCAGTCCCGACCGCGCCCAAGAGACCCAGTACTTC.

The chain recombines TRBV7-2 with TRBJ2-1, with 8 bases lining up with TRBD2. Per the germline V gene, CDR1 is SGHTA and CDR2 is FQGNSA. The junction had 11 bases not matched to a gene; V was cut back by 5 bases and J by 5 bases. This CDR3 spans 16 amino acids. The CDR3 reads CASSPGGLVDDNEQFF. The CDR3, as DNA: TGTGCCAGCAGCCCCGGGGGACTAGTTGATGACAATGAGCAGTTCTTC.

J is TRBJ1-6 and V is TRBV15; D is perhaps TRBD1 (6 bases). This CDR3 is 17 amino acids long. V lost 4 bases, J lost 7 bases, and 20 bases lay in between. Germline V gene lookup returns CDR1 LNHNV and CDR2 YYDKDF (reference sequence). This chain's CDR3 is CATSINRDTRGNSPLHF. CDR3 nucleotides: TGTGCCACCAGCATCAACCGGGACACTCGAGGGAATTCACCCCTCCACTTT.

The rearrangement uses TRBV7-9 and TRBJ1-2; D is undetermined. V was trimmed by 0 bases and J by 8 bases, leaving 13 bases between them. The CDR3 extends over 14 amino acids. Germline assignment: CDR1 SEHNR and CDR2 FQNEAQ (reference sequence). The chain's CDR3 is CASSLAQPIEGYTF. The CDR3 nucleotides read TGTGCCAGCAGCTTAGCACAGCCGATTGAGGGCTACACCTTC. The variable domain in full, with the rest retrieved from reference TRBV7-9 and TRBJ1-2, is DTGVSQNPRHKITKRGQNVTFRCDPISEHNRLYWYRQTLGQGPEFLTYFQNEAQLEKSRLLSDRFSAERPKGSFSTLEIQRTEQGDSAMYLCASSLAQPIEGYTFGSGTRLTVV.

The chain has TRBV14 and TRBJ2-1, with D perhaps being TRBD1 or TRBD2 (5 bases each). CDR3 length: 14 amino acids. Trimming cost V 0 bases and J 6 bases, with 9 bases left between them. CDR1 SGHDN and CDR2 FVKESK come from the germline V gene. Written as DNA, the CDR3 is TGTGCCAGCAGCCAAGATTGGGACCTCAATGAGCAGTTCTTC. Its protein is CASSQDWDLNEQFF.

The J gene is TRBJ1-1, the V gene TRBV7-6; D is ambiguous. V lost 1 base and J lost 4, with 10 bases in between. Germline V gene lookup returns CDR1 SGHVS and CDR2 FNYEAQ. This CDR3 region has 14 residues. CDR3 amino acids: CASSLEITGTEAFF. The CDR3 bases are TGTGCCAGCAGCTTAGAAATAACTGGCACTGAAGCTTTCTTT.

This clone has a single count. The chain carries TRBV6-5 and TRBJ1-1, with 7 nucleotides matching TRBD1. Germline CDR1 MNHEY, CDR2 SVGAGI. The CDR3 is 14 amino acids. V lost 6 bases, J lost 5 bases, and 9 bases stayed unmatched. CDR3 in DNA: TGTGCCAGCAGGACAGGGCGGAGAAGTACTGAAGCTTTCTTT. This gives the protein CASRTGRRSTEAFF.

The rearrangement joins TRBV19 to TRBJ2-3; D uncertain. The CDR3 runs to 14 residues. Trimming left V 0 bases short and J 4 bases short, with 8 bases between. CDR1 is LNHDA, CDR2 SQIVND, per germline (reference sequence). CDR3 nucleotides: TGTGCCAGTAGTATAGATTACTTTTCAGATACGCAGTATTTT. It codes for CASSIDYFSDTQYF.

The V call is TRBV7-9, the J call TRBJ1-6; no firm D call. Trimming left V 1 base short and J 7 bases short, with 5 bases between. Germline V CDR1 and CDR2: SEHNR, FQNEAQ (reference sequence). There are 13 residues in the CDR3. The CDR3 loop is CASSLEANSPLHF. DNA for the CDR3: TGTGCCAGCAGCTTAGAGGCGAATTCACCCCTCCACTTT.

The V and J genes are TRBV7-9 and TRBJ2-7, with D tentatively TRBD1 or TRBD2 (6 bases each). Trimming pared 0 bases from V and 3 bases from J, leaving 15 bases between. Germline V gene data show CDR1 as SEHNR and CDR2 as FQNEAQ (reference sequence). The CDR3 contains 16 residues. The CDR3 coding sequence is TGTGCCAGCAGCTTAGCGCTTTCGGGGGACAACTACGAGCAGTACTTC. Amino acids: CASSLALSGDNYEQYF. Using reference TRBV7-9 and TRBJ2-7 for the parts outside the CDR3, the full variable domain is DTGVSQNPRHKITKRGQNVTFRCDPISEHNRLYWYRQTLGQGPEFLTYFQNEAQLEKSRLLSDRFSAERPKGSFSTLEIQRTEQGDSAMYLCASSLALSGDNYEQYFGPGTRLTVT.

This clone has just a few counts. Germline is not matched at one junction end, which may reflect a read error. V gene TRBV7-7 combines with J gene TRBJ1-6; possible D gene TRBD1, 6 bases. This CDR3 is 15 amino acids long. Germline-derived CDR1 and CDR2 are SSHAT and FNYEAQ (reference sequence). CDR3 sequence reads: CASSLGSGDNSPLHF. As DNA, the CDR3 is TGTGCTAGCAGCTTGGGTTCAGGGGATAATTCACCCCTCCACTTT.

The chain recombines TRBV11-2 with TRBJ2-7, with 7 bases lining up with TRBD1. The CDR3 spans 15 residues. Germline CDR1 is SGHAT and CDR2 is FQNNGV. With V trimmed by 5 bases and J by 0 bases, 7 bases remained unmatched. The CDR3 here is CASSPSGDSSYEQYF. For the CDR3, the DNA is TGTGCCAGCAGCCCGAGTGGGGACAGCTCCTACGAGCAGTACTTC.

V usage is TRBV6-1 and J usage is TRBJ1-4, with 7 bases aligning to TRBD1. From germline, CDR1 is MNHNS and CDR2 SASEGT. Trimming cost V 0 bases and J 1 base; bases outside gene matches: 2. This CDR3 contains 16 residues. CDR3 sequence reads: CASSEAWDRTNEKLFF. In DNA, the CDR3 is TGTGCCAGCAGTGAAGCATGGGACAGAACTAATGAAAAACTGTTTTTT.

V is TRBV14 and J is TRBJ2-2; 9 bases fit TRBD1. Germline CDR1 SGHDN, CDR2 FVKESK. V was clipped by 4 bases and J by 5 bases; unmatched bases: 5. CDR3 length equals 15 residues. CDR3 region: CASSPHRGLTGELFF. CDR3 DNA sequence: TGTGCCAGCAGCCCCCACAGGGGGCTGACCGGGGAGCTGTTTTTT.